The clone carrying this T cell receptor (beta chain) has only a few counts. Its antigen is not identified. Building the TCR beta libraries relied on iRepertoire HTBI primers, and CDR3 regions underwent Arm-PCR. TCRdb itself ran the multiplex PCR reads through MiXCR, one entry per CDR3 protein. The table shows 200,000 to 250,000 distinct CDR3 sequences, with 20% occurring only once. This specimen comes from a study of regulatory T cells in long-lasting Graves disease. The CDR3 extends over 18 amino acids. Trimming removed 0 bases from V and 1 base from J, with 16 bases in between. Germline loops: CDR1 LGHNA, CDR2 YSLEER. As for time point: newly diagnosed GD, antithyroid drugs for less than 3 months. PBMC-derived RNA was used for the TCR library. Graves' disease diagnosis followed American Thyroid Association guidelines. Regarding the study as a whole: The study examined only peripheral blood, not thyroid tissue.

Source: peripheral blood mononuclear cells (PBMCs), taken at new diagnosis, from a patient treated with antithyroid drugs. The TCR originated in a female donor with Graves disease. This chain joins TRBV4-3 and TRBJ1-3; TRBD1 might be the D (5 bases). The DNA for the CDR3 is TGCGCCAGCAGCCAAGATCAGGGAAGGAGGATTTCTGGAAACACCATATATTTT. Protein sequence: CASSQDQGRRISGNTIYF.